These T cell receptor beta chains were read from a single sample in a study of technical replicates of blood from several donors. Clones were read by immunoSEQ multiplex PCR, and TCRdb kept only the in-frame ones, dropping some. Of over 85,000 clones listed, about 94% are singletons. The specimen sequenced was T cells isolated from PBMCs. These TCRs come from a human donor in good health. The conserved cysteine and the conserved F or W are not part of the CDR3 here.

TRBJ2-7 | TRBV11-2 | ASSSVVADYEQY
TRBJ1-1 | TRBV6-1 | ASSEPYRNRVRAF
TRBJ2-5 | TRBV5-1 | ASSSGLGEETQY
TRBJ2-3 | TRBV5-6 | ASSLGPVSDTQY
TRBJ2-7 | TRBV28 | ASSFRTGAYEQY
TRBJ2-1 | TRBV5-4 | ASSLYNEQF
TRBJ2-3 | TRBV5-1 | ASSPEGYGSGTGDTQY
TRBJ1-2 | TRBV5-6 | ASSLIVQYGYT
TRBJ2-2 | TRBV6-6 | ASSYWERRTGELF
TRBJ1-2 | TRBV27 | ASSPWTGDGYT
TRBJ1-1 | TRBV11-2 | ASSLSRDGAF
TRBJ2-2 | TRBV28 | ASSFWPGELF
TRBJ1-5 | TRBV7-2 | ASSLPGAGNQPQH
TRBJ1-2 | TRBV29-1 | SVEGPGDYGYT
TRBJ2-7 | TRBV9 | ASSVGGNGYEQY
TRBJ2-1 | TRBV19 | ASLSDGSSYNEQF
TRBJ2-5 | TRBV11-1 | ASSPIIGGAQETQY
TRBJ2-3 | TRBV4-2 | ASSPTGGWADTQY